The clone carrying this T cell receptor beta chain was detected only a few times. As yet, its antigen is unknown. A multiplex PCR was run with 60 Vbeta primers and 13 Jbeta primers. Data came from immunoSEQ multiplex PCR; TCRdb stores just in-frame clones and leaves some out. The profile shows about 140,000 clones, 60% to 80% of them singletons. The CDR3 spans 16 residues. V lost 4 bases to trimming and J lost 8 bases; unmatched junction nucleotides: 13. Germline assignment: CDR1 MNHNY and CDR2 SVGAGI (reference sequence). The sample comes from a study of cytomegalovirus exposure and HLA in healthy donors. General observations from the study: Analyzed later, association rates of TCRs varied across HLA loci, with DRB1 most and HLA-C fewest.

The receptor's source is a woman aged 50 to 65 in good health and CMV-seronegative. The chain uses TRBV6-6 and TRBJ2-1; 8 bases agree with TRBD2. Material for sequencing was PBMCs. The CDR3 DNA sequence: TGTGCCAGCAGTTGGCCCCGGGGGGGCCTGAGGGATGAGCAGTTCTTC. This encodes CASSWPRGGLRDEQFF.